This is a list of T cell receptor beta chains from one sample in a study of beta chain features in type 1 diabetes. The method was immunoSEQ multiplex PCR; TCRdb's version includes in-frame clones alone and lacks a portion of them. This sample has 400,000 to 550,000 clones, with 10% to 12% found just once. Sequencing used naive CD4+ T cells from blood. Receptor source: a woman aged 18-30 years in good health. Both conserved end residues are part of each CDR3. The order of the fields is V gene, clone size, J gene, D gene, CDR3 DNA, CDR3 protein. The D gene is left open where the match is weak. Only some rows state a clone size, as once, few, many or a class for expanded clones.

V: TRBV2
size: few
J: TRBJ2-1
D: NA
DNA: TGTGCCAGCAGTGGGCCCTTCCCCAATGAGCAGTTCTTC
CDR3: CASSGPFPNEQFF

V: TRBV7-9
size: few
J: TRBJ2-5
D: TRBD2
DNA: TGTGCCAGCAGGATAAGCGGGGGACAAGAGACCCAGTACTTC
CDR3: CASRISGGQETQYF

V: TRBV30
size: many
J: TRBJ2-3
D: NA
DNA: TGTGCCTGGAGACAGGACATCTCTAGCACAGATACGCAGTATTTT
CDR3: CAWRQDISSTDTQYF

V: TRBV18
size: NA
J: TRBJ1-5
D: NA
DNA: TGTGCCAGCTCATACGGTGTTCAGGGCAATCAGCCCCAGCATTTT
CDR3: CASSYGVQGNQPQHF

V: TRBV2
size: few
J: TRBJ1-1
D: NA
DNA: TGTGCCAGCCTCTTCAGGGGTATGAACACTGAAGCTTTCTTT
CDR3: CASLFRGMNTEAFF

V: TRBV28
size: NA
J: TRBJ2-7
D: TRBD1
DNA: TGTGCCAGCAGCCCCACACGTTATACAGGGGACGCCTACGAGCAGTACTTC
CDR3: CASSPTRYTGDAYEQYF

V: TRBV28
size: few
J: TRBJ1-5
D: NA
DNA: TGTGCCAGCAGGAAAAGACGGGTCAATCAGCCCCAGCATTTT
CDR3: CASRKRRVNQPQHF

V: TRBV29-1
size: NA
J: TRBJ2-7
D: TRBD1
DNA: TGCAGCGCTCTGACAGGGGCAGGACCCTACGAGCAGTACTTC
CDR3: CSALTGAGPYEQYF

V: TRBV9
size: few
J: TRBJ1-6
D: NA
DNA: TGTGCCAGCAGCGTAGGGGGGAGCTCCTATAATTCACCCCTCCACTTT
CDR3: CASSVGGSSYNSPLHF

V: TRBV7-3
size: NA
J: TRBJ1-6
D: TRBD1
DNA: TGTGCCAGCAGCTTAGTCCGGGACAGCAATTCACCCCTCCACTTT
CDR3: CASSLVRDSNSPLHF

V: TRBV23-1
size: NA
J: TRBJ2-1
D: TRBD1
DNA: TGCGCCAGCAGCCCCTGGGGTCCAGGGGGCAAGGGTGAGCAGTTCTTC
CDR3: CASSPWGPGGKGEQFF

V: TRBV7-9
size: many
J: TRBJ2-3
D: TRBD1
DNA: TGTGCCAGCAGCCCCTACGGGCAGGGGGTAGATACGCAGTATTTT
CDR3: CASSPYGQGVDTQYF

V: TRBV7-2
size: few
J: TRBJ2-1
D: TRBD2
DNA: TGTGCCAGCAACCCTGGAGCGGGGGCGACCTACAATGAGCAGTTCTTC
CDR3: CASNPGAGATYNEQFF

V: TRBV14
size: NA
J: TRBJ2-3
D: NA
DNA: TGTGCCAGCAGCCAAGTTCGCCTTACCCAGGGAGATACGCAGTATTTT
CDR3: CASSQVRLTQGDTQYF

V: TRBV15
size: NA
J: TRBJ1-4
D: NA
DNA: TGTGCCACCAGCAGAGTAGGAAGGGCTAATGAAAAACTGTTTTTT
CDR3: CATSRVGRANEKLFF

V: TRBV10-3
size: few
J: TRBJ2-7
D: TRBD1
DNA: TGTGCCATCAGAGATGGGGACAGGGGGTGGTCCTACGAGCAGTACTTC
CDR3: CAIRDGDRGWSYEQYF

V: TRBV7-9
size: few
J: TRBJ2-4
D: TRBD1
DNA: TGTGCCAGCAGCCAACAGGGGGCCTTGGCCAAAAACATTCAGTACTTC
CDR3: CASSQQGALAKNIQYF

V: TRBV30
size: NA
J: TRBJ2-7
D: NA
DNA: TGTGCCTGGAGTGTTCAAGGGATCGAGCAGTACTTC
CDR3: CAWSVQGIEQYF

V: TRBV5-1
size: few
J: TRBJ2-6
D: NA
DNA: TGCGCCAGCAGCTTGGTGGTTTCTGGGGCCAACGTCCTGACTTTC
CDR3: CASSLVVSGANVLTF

V: TRBV6-6
size: NA
J: TRBJ1-2
D: NA
DNA: TGTGCCAGCAGTATTCAGATAAACTATGGCTACACCTTC
CDR3: CASSIQINYGYTF

V: TRBV19
size: NA
J: TRBJ2-4
D: TRBD1
DNA: TGTGCCAGTAGTATTGCCCGGGACAGGGGAGCGGGTTGGAACATTCAGTACTTC
CDR3: CASSIARDRGAGWNIQYF

V: TRBV6-6
size: NA
J: TRBJ2-5
D: TRBD2
DNA: TGTGCCAGCGGGGATAGCGGGAGTAAACAAGAGACCCAGTACTTC
CDR3: CASGDSGSKQETQYF

V: TRBV4-2
size: NA
J: TRBJ2-1
D: TRBD2
DNA: TGTGCCAGCAGCTCTCCCGGGACTAGCGGGGCCAATGAGCAGTTCTTC
CDR3: CASSSPGTSGANEQFF

V: TRBV14
size: NA
J: TRBJ2-1
D: TRBD2
DNA: TGTGCCAGCAGCCGAGGAGCGGGGGCCGAGCAGTTCTTC
CDR3: CASSRGAGAEQFF